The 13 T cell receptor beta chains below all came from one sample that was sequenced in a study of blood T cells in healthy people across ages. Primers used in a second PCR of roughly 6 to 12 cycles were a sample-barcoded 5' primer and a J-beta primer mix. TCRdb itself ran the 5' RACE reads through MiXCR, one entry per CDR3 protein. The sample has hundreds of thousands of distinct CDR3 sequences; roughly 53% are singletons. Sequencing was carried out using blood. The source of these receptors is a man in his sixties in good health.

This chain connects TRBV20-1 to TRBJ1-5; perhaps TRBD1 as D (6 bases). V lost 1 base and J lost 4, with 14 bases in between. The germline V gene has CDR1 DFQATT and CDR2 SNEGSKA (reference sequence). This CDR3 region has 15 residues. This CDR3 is CSARARTARNQPQHF. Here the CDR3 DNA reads TGCAGTGCTAGAGCCCGGACAGCCAGAAATCAGCCCCAGCATTTT.

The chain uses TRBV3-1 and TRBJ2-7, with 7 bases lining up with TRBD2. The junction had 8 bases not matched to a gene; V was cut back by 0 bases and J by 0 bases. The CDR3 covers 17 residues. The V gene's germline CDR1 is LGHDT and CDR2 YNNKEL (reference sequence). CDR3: CASSQDWSGTISYEQYF. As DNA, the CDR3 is TGTGCCAGCAGCCAAGATTGGAGCGGGACTATCTCCTACGAGCAGTACTTC.

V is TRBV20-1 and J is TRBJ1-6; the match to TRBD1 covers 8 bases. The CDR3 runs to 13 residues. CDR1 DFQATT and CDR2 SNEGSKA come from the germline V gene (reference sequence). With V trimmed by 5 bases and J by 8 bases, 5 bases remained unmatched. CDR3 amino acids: CSAQGARDSPLHF. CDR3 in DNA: TGCAGTGCTCAGGGGGCTCGAGATTCACCCCTCCACTTT.

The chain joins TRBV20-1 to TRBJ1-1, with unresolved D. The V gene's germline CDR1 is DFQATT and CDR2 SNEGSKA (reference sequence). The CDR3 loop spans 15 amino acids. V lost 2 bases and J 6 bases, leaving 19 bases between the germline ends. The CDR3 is CSARFRPGPLAEAFF. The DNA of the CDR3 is TGCAGTGCTAGATTTAGGCCGGGTCCTTTGGCTGAAGCTTTCTTT.

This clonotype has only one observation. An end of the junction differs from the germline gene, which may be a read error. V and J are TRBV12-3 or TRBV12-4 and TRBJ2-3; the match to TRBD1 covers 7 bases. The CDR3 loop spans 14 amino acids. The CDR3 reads CAGRDSQTTDTQYF. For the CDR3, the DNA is TGTGCCGGCAGGGACAGCCAGACCACAGATACGCAGTATTTT.

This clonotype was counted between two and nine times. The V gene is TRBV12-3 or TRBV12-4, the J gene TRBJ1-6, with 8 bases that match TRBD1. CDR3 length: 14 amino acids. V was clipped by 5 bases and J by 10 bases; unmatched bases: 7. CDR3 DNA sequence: TGTGCCAGCAGTCCTGGACAGGGCTCCTCACCCCTCCACTTT. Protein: CASSPGQGSSPLHF.

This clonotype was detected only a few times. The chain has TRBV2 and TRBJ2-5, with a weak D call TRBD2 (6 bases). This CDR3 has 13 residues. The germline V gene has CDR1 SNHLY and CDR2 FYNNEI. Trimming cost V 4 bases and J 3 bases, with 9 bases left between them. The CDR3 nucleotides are TGTGCCAGCAGTGTCCGACTAGAAGAGACCCAGTACTTC. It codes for CASSVRLEETQYF.

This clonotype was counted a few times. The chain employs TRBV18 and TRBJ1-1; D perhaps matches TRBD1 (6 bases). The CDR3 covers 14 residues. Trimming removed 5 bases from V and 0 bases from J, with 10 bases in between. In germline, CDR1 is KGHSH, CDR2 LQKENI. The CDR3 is CASSTQGMNTEAFF. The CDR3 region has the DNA TGTGCCAGCTCAACACAGGGAATGAACACTGAAGCTTTCTTT.

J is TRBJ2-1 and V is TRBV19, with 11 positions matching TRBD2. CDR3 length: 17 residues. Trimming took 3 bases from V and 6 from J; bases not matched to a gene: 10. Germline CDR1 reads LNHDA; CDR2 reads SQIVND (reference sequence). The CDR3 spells CASSIGSGGARRNEQFF. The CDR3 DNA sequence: TGTGCCAGTAGTATTGGTAGCGGGGGGGCCCGTCGCAATGAGCAGTTCTTC.

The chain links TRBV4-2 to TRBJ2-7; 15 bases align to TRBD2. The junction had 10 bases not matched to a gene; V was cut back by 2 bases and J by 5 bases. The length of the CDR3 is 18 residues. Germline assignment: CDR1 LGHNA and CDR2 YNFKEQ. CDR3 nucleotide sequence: TGTGCCAGCAGCCAATCTCCGGGACTAGCGGGGGGTTATGACGAGCAGTACTTC. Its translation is CASSQSPGLAGGYDEQYF.

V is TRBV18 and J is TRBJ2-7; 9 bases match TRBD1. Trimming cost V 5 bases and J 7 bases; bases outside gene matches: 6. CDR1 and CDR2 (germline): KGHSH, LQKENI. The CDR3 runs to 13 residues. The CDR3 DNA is TGTGCCAGCTCAGCCGACAGGGGGAATGAGCAGTACTTC. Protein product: CASSADRGNEQYF.

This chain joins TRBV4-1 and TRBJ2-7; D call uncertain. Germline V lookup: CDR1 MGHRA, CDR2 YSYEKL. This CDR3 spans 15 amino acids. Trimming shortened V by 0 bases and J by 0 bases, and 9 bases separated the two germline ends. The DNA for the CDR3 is TGCGCCAGCAGCCAAGACCCGGGCCTCTCCTACGAGCAGTACTTC. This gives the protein CASSQDPGLSYEQYF.

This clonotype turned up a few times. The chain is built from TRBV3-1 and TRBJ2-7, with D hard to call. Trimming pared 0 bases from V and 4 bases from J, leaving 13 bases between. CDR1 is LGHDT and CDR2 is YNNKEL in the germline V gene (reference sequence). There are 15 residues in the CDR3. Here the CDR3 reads CASSQDLGRRYEQYF. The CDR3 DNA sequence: TGTGCCAGCAGCCAAGATCTCGGACGGCGATACGAGCAGTACTTC.